This TCR beta chain stems from a study of shared T cell receptors in the human thymus. This clone was seen more than once but under ten times. Trimming took 5 bases from V and 4 from J; bases not matched to a gene: 12. The CDR3 is 17 residues long. Germline CDR1 is MNHEY and CDR2 is SMNVEV (reference sequence). The data were produced by immunoSEQ multiplex PCR, yet TCRdb's version contains in-frame clones alone and is incomplete. The table shows 700,000 or so clones, with 70% to 90% occurring only once. These same records also appear under a second study, on human thymus T cells.

Sequencing was done on a sample of thymocytes. The clonotype comes from a girl in the first two years of life with a congenital heart defect. V usage is TRBV27 and J usage is TRBJ2-3, with TRBD2 matching 10 bases. The CDR3 protein is CASSPPQAGGPADTQYF. CDR3 sequence (DNA): TGTGCCAGCAGTCCCCCCCAAGCGGGGGGGCCCGCAGATACGCAGTATTTT.